The entry below gives a single T cell receptor beta chain sequence along with its context. Its cognate antigen is unknown. Produced via immunoSEQ multiplex PCR; TCRdb's table is partial and in-frame only. The data show 55,000 to 70,000 clones, roughly 90% seen once. Trimming shortened V by 1 base and J by 7 bases, and 8 bases separated the two germline ends. CDR1 is LNHDA, CDR2 SQIVND, per germline (reference sequence). The CDR3 is made up of 13 amino acids. The record originates from a study of lymphopenia after photon versus proton radiotherapy. Study outcomes and limitations: Relative stability marked proton patients; photon patients lost diversity and naive cells. Only patients who died were analyzed for survival; proton advantage is unproven. After lymphocyte nadir, photon-treated repertoires showed oligoclonal expansion, especially CD8+ Temra. Post-nadir TCR diversity decline inversely tracked overall survival among those who died.

This specimen consisted of peripheral blood, obtained from a patient treated with photon-based radiotherapy. The V and J genes are TRBV19 and TRBJ1-5; D gene unclear. The sequence derives from a woman in her 40s with cholangiocarcinoma. In DNA form, the CDR3 reads TGTGCCAGTAGTATAGCCGCAGGCCAGCCCCAGCATTTT. This gives the protein CASSIAAGQPQHF.